This TCR beta chain was sequenced for a study of cytomegalovirus exposure and HLA in healthy donors. The CDR3 is 14 residues long. The germline CDR1 and CDR2 sequences are MNHEY and SVGAGI. V was shortened by 0 bases and J by 5 bases, with 11 bases between the two germline ends. PCR involved 60 Vbeta and 13 Jbeta primers. Clones were read by immunoSEQ multiplex PCR, and TCRdb kept only the in-frame ones, dropping some. The repertoire holds 120,000 to 150,000 clones, with about four fifths as singletons. Healthy donors of bone marrow made up the group. The receptor was isolated from a man aged 40-49 years in good health and CMV-seropositive. The sequenced material came from PBMCs. The rearrangement links TRBV6-5 to TRBJ2-7; D perhaps matches TRBD1 (5 bases). Here the CDR3 DNA reads TGTGCCAGCAGTTACTCTTTTGACAGCCACGAGCAGTACTTC. Its protein product is CASSYSFDSHEQYF.